This T cell receptor (beta chain) was observed in a study of T cell changes during pregnancy in multiple sclerosis. Germline loops: CDR1 MNHNS, CDR2 SASEGT. This CDR3 has 13 residues. V was clipped by 6 bases and J by 4 bases; unmatched bases: 3. Details on this clone: Within the sample, other DNA sequences also encode this same CDR3.

The protocol was immunoSEQ multiplex PCR, while the TCRdb copy is restricted to in-frame clones and leaves out a portion. The table lists about 47,000 clones, around 93% of them singletons. The receptor was isolated from a female donor with multiple sclerosis, enrolled in a pregnancy study. Sequencing used peripheral blood, obtained in the third trimester of pregnancy. V gene TRBV6-1 combines with J gene TRBJ2-5; 9 bases line up with TRBD1. CDR3 sequence: CASRRTGVETQYF. The CDR3 DNA sequence: TGTGCCAGCAGGAGGACAGGGGTAGAGACCCAGTACTTC.